The 18 T cell receptor beta chains below were found in one sample sequenced in a study of blood T cells in healthy people across ages. Then a second PCR, running roughly 7 to 12 cycles, was carried out with a sample-barcoded 5' primer and a J-beta primer mix. TCRdb ran MiXCR on the 5' RACE reads and lists one entry per CDR3 protein. The data hold hundreds of thousands of distinct CDR3 sequences, with about 30% observed a single time. The sample was blood. Every receptor here comes from a woman older than 75 in good health.

Of note for this clonotype: A read error may be the cause here, since a much bigger clone is one base away. The chain employs TRBV7-9 and TRBJ1-2; D uncertain. V was cut by 5 bases and J by 13 bases, with 20 bases left in between. Germline V gene data show CDR1 as SEHNR and CDR2 as FQNEAQ (reference sequence). This CDR3 is 13 amino acids long. The CDR3 DNA is TGTGCCAGCAGCCTCCCGGGGAGCCCGGCCTGCACCTTC. It yields the protein CASSLPGSPACTF.

This clonotype was observed at least ten times. The chain's CDR3 is CASSYSGRLYGYTF. The CDR3 coding sequence is TGTGCCAGCAGTTACTCGGGACGGCTCTATGGCTACACCTTC. V usage is TRBV6-2 or TRBV6-3 and J usage is TRBJ1-2, with D tentatively TRBD1 (5 bases). The V gene's germline CDR1 is MNHEY and CDR2 SVGEGT. The CDR3 totals 14 residues. Trimming shortened V by 0 bases and J by 4 bases, and 9 bases separated the two germline ends.

As to this clonotype: The junction differs from germline at one of its ends, possibly a read error. V usage is TRBV6-6 and J usage is TRBJ2-3; possibly TRBD2 for D (5 bases). CDR3 length equals 17 residues. The germline CDR1 and CDR2 sequences are MNHNY and SVGAGI (reference sequence). CDR3 sequence (DNA): TGTGTCAGCAGACCCTCACTGGGAGAACCACTCACAGATACGCAGTATTTT. This gives the protein CVSRPSLGEPLTDTQYF.

This clonotype was seen many times. The CDR3 bases are TGTGCCAGCAGCTTTCGGGGAGGGAGCAATCAGCCCCAGCATTTT. Translating it yields CASSFRGGSNQPQHF. The chain has TRBV5-6 and TRBJ1-5, with D hard to call. The CDR3 runs 15 residues. Trimming removed 2 bases from V and 1 base from J, with 10 bases in between. Germline values: CDR1 SGHDT, CDR2 YYEEEE. Using reference TRBV5-6 and TRBJ1-5 for the parts outside the CDR3, the full variable domain is DAGVTQSPTHLIKTRGQQVTLRCSPKSGHDTVSWYQQALGQGPQFIFQYYEEEERQRGNFPDRFSGHQFPNYSSELNVNALLLGDSALYLCASSFRGGSNQPQHFGDGTRLSIL.

This clonotype was recorded many times. The CDR3, as DNA: TGTGCCAGCAGCTTAGTAGCCAGGGCCAGTTTTGACACCGGGGAGCTGTTTTTT. Translating gives CASSLVARASFDTGELFF. The chain couples TRBV11-2 to TRBJ2-2, with D tentatively TRBD1 (5 bases). The germline V and J ends were trimmed by 1 base and 3 bases, with 18 bases remaining between them. Germline CDR1 reads SGHAT; CDR2 reads FQNNGV. The CDR3 sequence is 18 residues long.

This clonotype was seen many times. The chain has TRBV7-8 and TRBJ1-1; D gene unclear. Germline V lookup: CDR1 SGHVS, CDR2 FQNEAQ. V lost 1 base and J lost 3, with 9 bases in between. The CDR3 is made up of 14 amino acids. CDR3 residues: CASSLGLLHTEAFF. CDR3 DNA sequence: TGTGCCAGCAGCTTAGGACTTCTTCACACTGAAGCTTTCTTT.

This clonotype was counted ten times or more. This chain uses TRBV15 with TRBJ2-3; 10 bases fit TRBD2. Trimming cost V 0 bases and J 1 base; bases outside gene matches: 10. Germline lookup yields CDR1 LNHNV and CDR2 YYDKDF (reference sequence). There are 19 residues in the CDR3. The CDR3 protein is CATSREGPKRGGRTDTQYF. For the CDR3, the DNA is TGTGCCACCAGCAGAGAGGGGCCGAAGCGGGGGGGTCGCACAGATACGCAGTATTTT.

About this clonotype itself: A much larger clone lies one base from this, so it may be a read error. The CDR3 loop reads CTSSTGQRINYGYTF. The CDR3 coding sequence is TGTACCAGCAGTACGGGACAGCGTATTAACTATGGCTACACCTTC. The chain couples TRBV6-2 or TRBV6-3 to TRBJ1-2; TRBD1 matches 7 bases. Germline CDR1 reads MNHEY; CDR2 reads SVGEGT. The CDR3 totals 15 residues.

A note on this clonotype: A much bigger clone sits one base away, suggesting this may be a read error. V gene TRBV3-1 combines with J gene TRBJ2-7, with D perhaps matching TRBD2 (6 bases). The V and J ends lost 4 bases and 2 bases respectively, with 15 bases between them. CDR1 is LGHDT, CDR2 YNNKEL, per germline (reference sequence). This CDR3 is 15 amino acids long. Here the CDR3 reads CASSPGSGVPYEQYF. CDR3 DNA sequence: TGTGCCAGCAGCCCAGGATCGGGGGTCCCCTACGAGCAGTACTTC.

This clonotype was picked up many times. The gene calls are TRBV10-3 and TRBJ1-1, with D perhaps TRBD1 (6 bases). The CDR3 has 12 residues. The ends were cut back, 9 bases at V and 1 base at J, with 9 bases in the middle. Germline CDR1 ENHRY, CDR2 SYGVKD. This CDR3 is CAIGTQNTEAFF. DNA for the CDR3: TGTGCCATAGGGACACAGAACACTGAAGCTTTCTTT.

This chain joins TRBV6-2 or TRBV6-3 and TRBJ2-2; D remains unclear. Trimming removed 1 base at V and 6 bases at J, with 6 bases between. The CDR3 is 13 residues long. Germline V gene data show CDR1 as MNHEY and CDR2 as SVGEGT. The CDR3 DNA is TGTGCCAGCAGTTACTACGCCGCCGGGGAGCTGTTTTTT. It specifies CASSYYAAGELFF.

The table lists this clonotype with a few counts. Just one base apart from a much larger clone, this may be a read error. The chain recombines TRBV11-2 with TRBJ2-7; D is possibly TRBD1 (6 bases). The DNA matches TRBJ2-5 better at its end, which makes the J call doubtful. The length of the CDR3 is 14 residues. Germline assignment: CDR1 SGHAT and CDR2 FQNNGV. The CDR3 region has the DNA TGTGCCGGCAGCCCACAGGGCATTGGCGAGACCCAGTACTTC. This codes for CAGSPQGIGETQYF.

At least ten counts were recorded for this clonotype. The chain uses TRBV20-1 and TRBJ1-2, with 10 bases that match TRBD1. Germline trimming cut 5 bases from V and 2 bases from J; bases unmatched to any gene: 5. CDR1 and CDR2 from the germline V gene are DFQATT and SNEGSKA (reference sequence). The CDR3 sequence is 14 residues long. As DNA, the CDR3 is TGCAGTGCTGCCGACAGGGGGCGCAACTATGGCTACACCTTC. Encoded protein: CSAADRGRNYGYTF.

This clonotype showed up many times. V usage is TRBV11-2 and J usage is TRBJ2-7; TRBD2 aligns across 12 bases. The CDR3 runs to 17 residues. Germline CDR1 is SGHAT and CDR2 is FQNNGV. The ends lost 1 base at V and 4 bases at J; junction bases unmatched: 8. The DNA for the CDR3 is TGTGCCAGCAGCTTAGGTCCGGCTAGCGGGGGGGCTTACGAGCAGTACTTC. As protein: CASSLGPASGGAYEQYF.

In this sample, this clonotype turned up many times. The chain uses TRBV7-8 and TRBJ1-5, with D possibly being TRBD1 (5 bases). This CDR3 region has 16 residues. Germline-derived CDR1 and CDR2 are SGHVS and FQNEAQ. Trimming left V 3 bases short and J 2 bases short, with 14 bases between. CDR3 bases: TGTGCCAGCAGCTTTGGTACAGGCCAAGGCAATCAGCCCCAGCATTTT. It is translated as CASSFGTGQGNQPQHF. The full variable domain, its missing parts supplied by reference TRBV7-8 and TRBJ1-5, is GAGVSQSPRYKVAKRGQDVALRCDPISGHVSLFWYQQALGQGPEFLTYFQNEAQLDKSGLPSDRFFAERPEGSVSTLKIQRTQQEDSAVYLCASSFGTGQGNQPQHFGDGTRLSIL.

This clonotype was picked up a small number of times. This may arise from a read error, as a much more abundant clone is one base away. V gene TRBV9 combines with J gene TRBJ2-1; a possible D gene is TRBD1 (6 bases). The DNA end favors TRBJ2-7, so the J call may be wrong. Germline CDR1 reads SGDLS; CDR2 reads YYNGEE. CDR3 length: 15 amino acids. Here the CDR3 reads CASSVQGSSYNEQYF. CDR3 coding DNA: TGTGCCAGCAGCGTACAGGGGAGCTCCTACAATGAGCAGTACTTC.

The J gene is TRBJ1-1, the V gene TRBV5-1, with D hard to call. This CDR3 has 15 residues. V gave up 0 bases and J gave up 1 base, with 10 bases separating them. CDR1 and CDR2 (germline): SGHRS, YFSETQ. In DNA form, the CDR3 reads TGCGCCAGCAGCTTGGAGTGGGCAGGGAACACTGAAGCTTTCTTT. It specifies CASSLEWAGNTEAFF.

This clonotype was seen more than once but under ten times. The rearrangement links TRBV24-1 to TRBJ2-5, with D unresolved. Trimming removed 0 bases at V and 5 bases at J, with 3 bases between. CDR1 is KGHDR, CDR2 SFDVKD, per germline. The CDR3 is made up of 12 amino acids. CDR3 amino acids: CATSDLGETQYF. The CDR3 region has the DNA TGTGCCACCAGTGATTTGGGGGAGACCCAGTACTTC.